One and the same sample provided the 15 T cell receptor beta chains below, sequenced in a study of blood T cells in healthy people across ages. PCR was performed a second time for about 7 to 11 cycles using a sample-barcoded 5' primer and a J-beta primer mix. TCRdb reprocessed the 5' RACE reads with MiXCR, giving one entry per CDR3 protein. The sample yields over a million distinct CDR3 sequences, 35% to 50% seen once. The sequencing input was blood. The receptors here all came from an older woman in good health.

In its sample, this clonotype was seen a few times. The gene calls are TRBV18 and TRBJ1-2; 7 nucleotides line up with TRBD1. Looked up from germline, CDR1 is KGHSH and CDR2 is LQKENI. V trimming: 1 base; J trimming: 7 bases; junction bases outside the gene matches: 6. This CDR3 comprises 14 residues. Written as DNA, the CDR3 is TGTGCCAGCTCACCACTTGACAGGGCAACTGGCTACACCTTC. Its protein is CASSPLDRATGYTF.

The rearrangement links TRBV10-3 to TRBJ2-1; D may correspond to TRBD1 or TRBD2 (7 bases each). With the DNA end fitting TRBJ2-7 better, the J assignment may be wrong. Germline V lookup: CDR1 ENHRY, CDR2 SYGVKD. The CDR3 loop spans 14 amino acids. Here the CDR3 reads CGCQGGPPDNEQYF. CDR3 coding DNA: TGTGGATGCCAGGGGGGGCCGCCGGACAATGAGCAGTACTTC.

V gene TRBV27 combines with J gene TRBJ2-5; D is possibly TRBD1 (6 bases). Trimming took off 3 bases at V and 1 base at J, with 15 bases between the two ends. The germline gives CDR1 MNHEY, CDR2 SMNVEV (reference sequence). The CDR3 sequence is 16 residues long. The CDR3 region is CASSFRQGKAQETQYF. In DNA, the CDR3 is TGTGCCAGCAGTTTTCGCCAGGGGAAAGCCCAAGAGACCCAGTACTTC.

The gene calls are TRBV19 and TRBJ2-1, with 7 positions matching TRBD2. The germline gives CDR1 LNHDA, CDR2 SQIVND (reference sequence). The CDR3 sequence is 12 residues long. Trimming cost V 4 bases and J 10 bases; bases outside gene matches: 4. CDR3 in amino acids: CASSTAGREQFF. CDR3 DNA: TGTGCCAGTAGTACTGCCGGGAGGGAGCAGTTCTTC.

This clonotype was recorded a few times. The chain links TRBV12-3 or TRBV12-4 to TRBJ1-6; the match to TRBD1 covers 7 bases. J was trimmed by 0 bases and V by 6 bases; bases with no gene match: 14. CDR3 length: 19 residues. The CDR3: CASRWGQSSHSSYNSPLHF. CDR3 DNA: TGTGCCAGCAGATGGGGACAGAGCTCTCATAGCTCCTATAATTCACCCCTCCACTTT.

This sequence joins TRBV6-1 and TRBJ2-1; D is unresolved. The CDR3 extends over 12 amino acids. The V gene lost 5 bases and the J gene lost 12 bases, with 14 bases spanning the gap. Germline V gene lookup returns CDR1 MNHNS and CDR2 SASEGT. CDR3: CASSLLEGGQFF. The CDR3 region has the DNA TGTGCCAGCAGTCTACTGGAAGGTGGGCAGTTCTTC.

This sequence joins TRBV29-1 and TRBJ2-3; D might be TRBD1 or TRBD2, each matching 5 bases. From germline, CDR1 is SQVTM and CDR2 ANQGSEA. Trimming stripped 7 bases from V and 8 bases from J, with 13 bases between. This CDR3 comprises 11 residues. The CDR3 nucleotides read TGCAGCGATAGGAAGAGGGGTACGCAGTATTTT. Its translation: CSDRKRGTQYF.

The chain couples TRBV9 to TRBJ2-7; the match to TRBD2 covers 10 bases. Germline V gene sequence: CDR1 SGDLS, CDR2 YYNGEE. There are 14 residues in the CDR3. Trimming at V came to 0 bases and at J to 9 bases, leaving 6 bases not matched to a gene. CDR3: CASSVGQLAGSQYF. The CDR3 DNA is TGTGCCAGCAGCGTAGGTCAACTAGCGGGATCGCAGTACTTC.

This clonotype was seen at least ten times. The chain recombines TRBV9 with TRBJ2-5; TRBD1 is a possible D gene (6 bases). Trimming pared 0 bases from V and 4 bases from J, leaving 13 bases between. The CDR3 extends over 15 amino acids. CDR1 and CDR2 from the germline V gene are SGDLS and YYNGEE. CDR3 DNA: TGTGCCAGCAGCGTAGCTCCAACAGGGTCAGAGACCCAGTACTTC. The encoded protein is CASSVAPTGSETQYF.

The V and J genes are TRBV11-3 and TRBJ1-6, with unresolved D. This CDR3 has 13 amino acids. Per the germline V gene, CDR1 is SGHNT and CDR2 is YENEEA. V was pared by 1 base and J by 5 bases, with 3 bases between. The CDR3 reads CASSLADNSPLHF. The CDR3 coding sequence is TGTGCCAGCAGCTTAGCGGATAATTCACCCCTCCACTTT.

About this clonotype: A much bigger clone sits one base away, suggesting this may be a read error. The rearrangement links TRBV28 to TRBJ2-3; D is perhaps TRBD1 (5 bases). Germline loops: CDR1 MDHEN, CDR2 SYDVKM. V shed 5 bases and J shed 5 bases, with 20 bases lying between them. The CDR3 is 16 residues long. The CDR3 DNA is TGTGCCAGCAGTGTCGAAGGGGCTACTACCATAGATACGCAGTATTTT. Its protein is CASSVEGATTIDTQYF.

This clonotype has more than one count but fewer than ten. The chain combines TRBV12-5 with TRBJ2-5, with 7 bases matching TRBD1. The ends lost 3 bases at V and 11 bases at J; junction bases unmatched: 6. CDR1 is LGHNT, CDR2 FRNRAP, per germline. This CDR3 has 12 residues. CDR3 sequence: CASGFATGDQYF. The CDR3 DNA reads as TGTGCTAGTGGTTTCGCTACAGGGGATCAGTACTTC.

This clonotype was counted many times. This chain uses TRBV20-1 with TRBJ2-1; possible D gene TRBD1, 6 bases. The V end lost 4 bases, the J end lost 3 bases, and 16 bases lay between the germline ends. Germline V lookup: CDR1 DFQATT, CDR2 SNEGSKA (reference sequence). The CDR3 sequence is 15 residues long. CDR3 in DNA: TGCAGTGCTATCGGGGCACAGGGTTACTACAATGAGCAGTTCTTC. Translating it yields CSAIGAQGYYNEQFF.

V gene TRBV15 combines with J gene TRBJ2-1, with TRBD1 identical over 9 bases. The germline V gene encodes CDR1 LNHNV and CDR2 YYDKDF (reference sequence). V lost 5 bases to trimming and J lost 4 bases; unmatched junction nucleotides: 6. The CDR3 spans 15 residues. CDR3 nucleotide sequence: TGTGCCACCAGCTCCCGGGACAGGGAATACAATGAGCAGTTCTTC. This encodes CATSSRDREYNEQFF.

The sample holds a few counts of this clonotype. V gene TRBV13 combines with J gene TRBJ1-2; possibly TRBD1 for D (5 bases). Trimming cost V 1 base and J 5 bases, with 11 bases left between them. Germline V gene data show CDR1 as PRHDT and CDR2 as FYEKMQ (reference sequence). The CDR3 runs 14 residues. The CDR3 DNA reads as TGTGCCAGCAGCTTAGCCCAGGGTATTTATGGCTACACCTTC. As protein: CASSLAQGIYGYTF. Drawing the rest from reference TRBV13 and TRBJ1-2, the complete variable domain is AAGVIQSPRHLIKEKRETATLKCYPIPRHDTVYWYQQGPGQDPQFLISFYEKMQSDKGSIPDRFSAQQFSDYHSELNMSSLELGDSALYFCASSLAQGIYGYTFGSGTRLTVV.